The rows below give T cell receptor beta chains drawn from one sample of a study of shared clonotypes between healthy human individuals. Libraries were prepared by immunoSEQ multiplex PCR; TCRdb keeps only in-frame clonotypes and omits some of them. The sample holds some 2.4 million clones; approximately 94% are singletons and the top ten take around 0.4%. The sample consisted of naive CD4+ T cells from PBMCs. Receptor source: a man between 18 and 35 years old in good health. Some clones in this sample may be carry-over from other donors' samples. Both conserved end residues are part of each CDR3. Each record gives: clone size, D gene, J gene, V gene, CDR3 DNA, CDR3 protein. A D gene is named only where the DNA matches it firmly. Only some rows state a clone size, as once, few, many or a class for expanded clones.

>-|TRBD1|TRBJ1-1|TRBV25-1
TGTGCCAGCAGTAACTCCGGACAGGGGGACACTGAAGCTTTCTTT
CASSNSGQGDTEAFF
>-|-|TRBJ2-7|TRBV7-9
TGTGCCAGCAGGGGCAGGGGAGAGCAGTACTTC
CASRGRGEQYF
>-|TRBD2|TRBJ2-6|TRBV28
TGTGCCAGCAGCCCGGGGGGGCCTGGGGCCAACGTCCTGACTTTC
CASSPGGPGANVLTF
>-|TRBD1|TRBJ2-7|TRBV19
TGTGCCAGTAGTATATCAGGACAGGGGGCCCCGAGGCAGTACTTC
CASSISGQGAPRQYF
>-|-|TRBJ1-1|TRBV11-2
TGTGCCAGCAGCCACGTCCGACAGGAGAACACTGAAGCTTTCTTT
CASSHVRQENTEAFF
>-|TRBD2|TRBJ2-1|TRBV19
TGTGCCAGTAGTGCACGGACTAGCGGCCCCTACAATGAGCAGTTCTTC
CASSARTSGPYNEQFF
>-|TRBD2|TRBJ2-7|TRBV5-4
TGTGCCAGCAGGGGTCCCACTAGCGGGTACTACGAGCAGTACTTC
CASRGPTSGYYEQYF
>-|TRBD2|TRBJ2-7|TRBV5-1
TGCGCCAGCAGCTTGGGCGCAGGCGGGAGGTACGAGCAGTACTTC
CASSLGAGGRYEQYF
>-|TRBD1|TRBJ1-2|TRBV5-1
TGCGCCAGCAGCCCACCGGATAGAGCAGGGGGCTCTGGCTACACCTTC
CASSPPDRAGGSGYTF
>-|-|TRBJ2-1|TRBV6-5
TGTGCCAGCAGTTACTGGGGGGCGGGTAATGAGCAGTTCTTC
CASSYWGAGNEQFF
>-|TRBD2|TRBJ2-1|TRBV9
TGTGCCAGCAGCGGGACTAGCGGGGGTCACAATGAGCAGTTCTTC
CASSGTSGGHNEQFF
>once|-|TRBJ1-5|TRBV2
TGTGCCAGCATGGGGGGGCCCCAGCCCCAGCATTTT
CASMGGPQPQHF
>-|-|TRBJ1-5|TRBV6-6
TGTGCCAGCAGTTACTCCGTCGATCAGCCCCAGCATTTT
CASSYSVDQPQHF
>-|-|TRBJ1-1|TRBV15
TGTGCCACCAGAAGGGGACCTGGAGAGACCACTGAAGCTTTCTTT
CATRRGPGETTEAFF
>few|TRBD1|TRBJ1-2|TRBV6-1
TGTGCCAGCAGTGAAGGACAGGGGCAGCGGGGCTACACCTTC
CASSEGQGQRGYTF
>-|TRBD1|TRBJ2-2|TRBV9
TGTGCCAGCAGCACCTACGGGACAGCGAACACCGGGGAGCTGTTTTTT
CASSTYGTANTGELFF
>-|-|TRBJ2-2|TRBV28
TGTGCCAGCAGTTTTCGCGCCGAAGGGGGATGGGACACCGGGGAGCTGTTTTTT
CASSFRAEGGWDTGELFF
>-|-|TRBJ2-6|TRBV28
TGTGCCAGCAGTTTACCAGGGGATGCTGGGGCCAACGTCCTGACTTTC
CASSLPGDAGANVLTF
>-|-|TRBJ2-4|TRBV18
TGTGCCAGCTCACGGCCTAATCAGGGAACCAAAAACATTCAGTACTTC
CASSRPNQGTKNIQYF
>-|-|TRBJ2-7|TRBV10-3
TGTGCCATCAGTGCGCTGGCAGACGAGCAGTACTTC
CAISALADEQYF
>-|-|TRBJ1-4|TRBV11-2
TGTGCCAGCAGCGAAACCCCGGGTTATACTAATGAAAAACTGTTTTTT
CASSETPGYTNEKLFF
>-|-|TRBJ1-4|TRBV7-7
TGTGCCAGCAGCTTAGGCCAGGGGCTCGAAGAAAAACTGTTTTTT
CASSLGQGLEEKLFF
>-|-|TRBJ2-1|TRBV5-1
TGCGCCAGCAGCCGGAGGGGACAGCTAGACTACAATGAGCAGTTCTTC
CASSRRGQLDYNEQFF
>-|TRBD1|TRBJ1-2|TRBV19
TGTGCCAGTAGTGCCACAGGGGGCAATGGCTACACCTTC
CASSATGGNGYTF
>-|TRBD2|TRBJ2-1|TRBV15
TGTGCCACCTCGTGGGGGACGGGGGGCAATGAGCAGTTCTTC
CATSWGTGGNEQFF
>-|TRBD1|TRBJ2-1|TRBV5-1
TGCGCCAGCAGCTGGGCGGTACAGGGGGAAGGTGAGCAGCTCTTC
CASSWAVQGEGEQLF
>-|-|TRBJ2-5|TRBV28
TGTGCCAGCAGTTCCCATGGCGGACTCCAAGAGACCCAGTACTTC
CASSSHGGLQETQYF
>-|TRBD1|TRBJ2-7|TRBV10-3
TGTGCCATCACCGACGCCACAGGGGGCAGCGAGCAGTACTTC
CAITDATGGSEQYF
>-|TRBD1|TRBJ2-3|TRBV19
TGTGCCAGTAGTACGGGACAGAGCACAGATACGCAGTATTTT
CASSTGQSTDTQYF
>-|TRBD2|TRBJ2-1|TRBV5-1
TGCGCCAGCACCCGGGGAGCGGGAGGAGGCTACAATGAGCAGTTCTTC
CASTRGAGGGYNEQFF
>-|-|TRBJ2-5|TRBV6-5
TGTGCCAGCACACCAGAGACCCAGTACTTC
CASTPETQYF
>-|TRBD2|TRBJ2-5|TRBV4-1
TGCGCCAGCAGCCAAGATCGGCTAGCGGGAGGGCCGGGGGAGACCCAGTACTTC
CASSQDRLAGGPGETQYF
>-|-|TRBJ1-1|TRBV7-3
TGTGCCAGCAGCTCACAGCTGAACACTGAAGCTTTCTTT
CASSSQLNTEAFF
>once|-|TRBJ1-1|TRBV5-3
TGTGCCAGAAGCTGGATCCCAGGGGATATGAACACTGAAGCTTTCTTT
CARSWIPGDMNTEAFF
>-|-|TRBJ1-1|TRBV25-1
TGTGCCAGCAGTGACGGTCAGGTGAACACTGAAGCTTTCTTT
CASSDGQVNTEAFF
>-|-|TRBJ1-2|TRBV7-8
TGTGCCAGCAGTTGGGTCTTGAAGGGAGGAGGCTACACCTTC
CASSWVLKGGGYTF
>-|-|TRBJ1-2|TRBV18
TGTGCCAGCTCACTAACGGACGGAAACTATGGCTACACCTTC
CASSLTDGNYGYTF
>-|-|TRBJ2-7|TRBV28
TGTGCCAGCAGTCCCGGGACGCCCTCCTACGAGCAGTACTTC
CASSPGTPSYEQYF
>-|-|TRBJ1-1|TRBV10-2
TGCGCCAGCAGTCTGCAGGGGACGAGCACTGAAGCTTTCTTT
CASSLQGTSTEAFF
>-|TRBD1|TRBJ2-1|TRBV28
TGTGCCACCCTTTCCGGGACAGGGAAGAATGAGCAGTTCTTC
CATLSGTGKNEQFF
>-|TRBD1|TRBJ2-5|TRBV30
TGTGCCTGGACGGACAGGGTTGATGGGACCCAGTACTTC
CAWTDRVDGTQYF
>once|TRBD1|TRBJ1-2|TRBV10-3
TGTGCCATCAGTGAACCCGGGACAGGGCATGGCTACACCTTC
CAISEPGTGHGYTF
>-|-|TRBJ1-1|TRBV28
TGTGCCAGCACCGTCGGGTTAAACACTGAAGCTTTCTTT
CASTVGLNTEAFF
>-|TRBD1|TRBJ2-7|TRBV7-9
TGTGCCAGCAGCCCCACAGGGGCTTATGGGCAGTACTTC
CASSPTGAYGQYF
>-|-|TRBJ2-3|TRBV28
TGTGCCAGCATTGCCGGGACTCTCGGCACAGATACGCAGTATTTT
CASIAGTLGTDTQYF
>-|TRBD1|TRBJ2-7|TRBV23-1
TGCGCCAGCAGTCACCGGGACAGGGTCATCCCTACGTGGGAGCAGTACTTC
CASSHRDRVIPTWEQYF
>-|TRBD1|TRBJ1-2|TRBV7-9
TGTGCCAGCAGCTTTAATTTTCACAGGGGGCAGCGGAACTATGGCTACACCTTC
CASSFNFHRGQRNYGYTF
>-|-|TRBJ2-3|TRBV28
TGTGCCAGCAGTTTGGCGGGCTCAGATACGCAGTATTTT
CASSLAGSDTQYF
>-|-|TRBJ2-2|TRBV2
TGTGCCAGCAGTGGGACAGCTGTTGCCGACCTGAACACCGGGGAGCTGTTTTTT
CASSGTAVADLNTGELFF
>-|-|TRBJ1-2|TRBV30
TGTGCCTGGAGTCAGGCGGACCCAAATGGGGGCACCTTC
CAWSQADPNGGTF
>-|-|TRBJ1-6|TRBV7-3
TGTGCCAGCAGCTTCGGCTCCTATAATTCACCCCTCCACTTT
CASSFGSYNSPLHF
>-|-|TRBJ2-7|TRBV4-1
TGCGCCAGCAGCCAAGATCGGGGACCCAGAGGCGAGCAGTACTTC
CASSQDRGPRGEQYF
>-|-|TRBJ2-2|TRBV7-3
TGTGCCAGCAGCCCCCTCGGAGCCGGGGAGCTGTTTTTT
CASSPLGAGELFF